These 29 T cell receptor beta chains were all obtained from the same sample, sequenced in a study of PD-1 blockade in classical Hodgkin lymphoma (dated by TCRdb to 2019 to 2021). What this sample's time point label stands for: cycle 2 day 1 (C2D1) of nivolumab. All trial patients had relapsed after autologous stem cell transplantation, with cohorts A, B and C differing in prior brentuximab vedotin exposure. Library preparation employed the immunoSEQ multiplex PCR assay. In TCRdb, the immuneACCESS table is reduced to in-frame sequences with V and J assigned. These tables do not hold every clone; where another copy was compared, an unresolved V gene accounts for under half, and the others remain unexplained. This sample gives about 29,000 clones in total; around three quarters of them show up just once. The ten biggest clones cover less than 4.5% of the sample. Material: peripheral blood mononuclear cells (PBMCs), obtained before the second cycle of nivolumab. The receptors originated from a human donor with classical Hodgkin lymphoma.

The gene calls are TRBV6-5 and TRBJ2-1; D is possibly TRBD1 (5 bases). Germline V gives CDR1 MNHEY, CDR2 SVGAGI. The V end lost 8 bases, the J end lost 5 bases, and 19 bases lay between the germline ends. The CDR3 consists of 15 residues. This chain's CDR3 is CASLTPWQGDNEQFF. Written as DNA, the CDR3 is TGTGCCAGCCTCACACCCTGGCAGGGTGACAATGAGCAGTTCTTC.

This clone was recorded a few times. The V call is TRBV7-9, the J call TRBJ2-5, with 11 bases identical to TRBD2. V gave up 2 bases and J gave up 4 bases; unmatched junction bases: 3. The V gene's germline CDR1 is SEHNR and CDR2 FQNEAQ (reference sequence). The CDR3 is 15 amino acids. The DNA for the CDR3 is TGTGCCAGCAGCTTAATTACTAGCGGGGGAGAGACCCAGTACTTC. It is translated as CASSLITSGGETQYF.

The chain employs TRBV7-9 and TRBJ1-2; D is ambiguous. Trimming stripped 1 base from V and 5 bases from J, with 8 bases between. CDR1 is SEHNR and CDR2 is FQNEAQ in the germline V gene (reference sequence). The CDR3 totals 13 residues. CDR3 region: CASSLGWGYGYTF. For the CDR3, the DNA is TGTGCCAGCAGCTTAGGGTGGGGTTATGGCTACACCTTC.

V is TRBV30 and J is TRBJ2-7, with TRBD2 identical over 9 bases. The germline V gene has CDR1 GTSNPN and CDR2 SVGIG (reference sequence). The CDR3 is 13 residues long. The J segment lost 5 bases and the V segment lost 5 bases, leaving 7 bases of the junction unmatched. This chain's CDR3 is CAWFRSGRNEQYF. The CDR3 DNA sequence: TGTGCCTGGTTTCGTAGCGGGAGAAACGAGCAGTACTTC.

This clone showed up just a few times. V gene TRBV28 combines with J gene TRBJ2-5; 15 nucleotides match TRBD2. V trimming: 2 bases; J trimming: 2 bases; junction bases outside the gene matches: 6. The germline CDR1 and CDR2 sequences are MDHEN and SYDVKM. CDR3 length: 18 amino acids. CDR3 in amino acids: CASSLTGTSGGPQETQYF. CDR3 bases: TGTGCCAGCAGTTTAACCGGGACTAGCGGGGGGCCTCAAGAGACCCAGTACTTC.

V is TRBV19 and J is TRBJ1-1; D unclear. The CDR3 runs to 14 residues. CDR1 is LNHDA, CDR2 SQIVND, per germline (reference sequence). With 5 bases removed from V and 0 bases from J, the gap between germline ends came to 10 bases. Written as DNA, the CDR3 is TGTGCCAGTAGTGTGCGAGAGATGAACACTGAAGCTTTCTTT. Its translation is CASSVREMNTEAFF.

This clone was seen only a few times. The chain is built from TRBV28 and TRBJ1-1, with 9 positions matching TRBD1. Germline assignment: CDR1 MDHEN and CDR2 SYDVKM. The CDR3 contains 14 residues. V trimming: 8 bases; J trimming: 10 bases; junction bases outside the gene matches: 14. The CDR3 nucleotides are TGTGCCAGCGGGGACAGGGACTCACTAAAGGGAGCTTTCTTT. This encodes CASGDRDSLKGAFF.

This clone was counted only a few times. This rearrangement joins TRBV7-8 to TRBJ1-1; D might be TRBD1 (6 bases). V lost 5 bases, J lost 4 bases, and 11 bases lay in between. The CDR3 is made up of 13 amino acids. Germline V lookup: CDR1 SGHVS, CDR2 FQNEAQ. The CDR3 DNA is TGTGCCAGCAGCACAGACAGGTCCACTGAAGCTTTCTTT. This encodes CASSTDRSTEAFF.

V is TRBV19 and J is TRBJ1-5; no clear D. V lost 9 bases and J 9 bases, leaving 18 bases between the germline ends. The CDR3 length is 13 residues. Germline V gives CDR1 LNHDA, CDR2 SQIVND (reference sequence). CDR3 sequence (DNA): TGTGCCAGCCGACCTAACCGGATAGGGCCCCAGCATTTT. This sequence encodes CASRPNRIGPQHF.

The chain combines TRBV27 with TRBJ2-7; D is perhaps TRBD1 or TRBD2 (5 bases each). V was cut by 5 bases and J by 0 bases, with 11 bases left in between. This CDR3 region has 14 residues. CDR1 is MNHEY and CDR2 is SMNVEV in the germline V gene (reference sequence). This chain's CDR3 is CASSPWDRSYEQYF. CDR3 nucleotides: TGTGCCAGCAGTCCCTGGGACCGCTCCTACGAGCAGTACTTC.

The chain is built from TRBV2 and TRBJ2-2; 9 nucleotides match TRBD1. Unmatched junction bases numbered 4, after V lost 4 bases and J lost 4 bases. The CDR3 runs to 15 residues. Germline CDR1 SNHLY, CDR2 FYNNEI. The chain's CDR3 is CASSVQGAITGELFF. As DNA, the CDR3 is TGTGCCAGCAGTGTACAGGGGGCGATCACCGGGGAGCTGTTTTTT.

The chain couples TRBV7-9 to TRBJ2-3, with 9 bases identical to TRBD1. From germline, CDR1 is SEHNR and CDR2 FQNEAQ (reference sequence). This CDR3 region has 19 residues. V lost 0 bases, J lost 2 bases, and 12 bases stayed unmatched. The CDR3 DNA reads TGTGCCAGCAGCTTAGCGCTAATTGTGACAGGGGGAGACACAGATACGCAGTATTTT. Protein sequence: CASSLALIVTGGDTDTQYF.

This chain uses TRBV6-5 with TRBJ2-7; D unclear. CDR3 length: 13 residues. Germline V CDR1 and CDR2: MNHEY, SVGAGI. The germline V and J ends were trimmed by 2 bases and 7 bases, with 12 bases remaining between them. In nucleotides, the CDR3 is TGTGCCAGCAGTTACAATCGGTATGGAGAGCAGTACTTC. Encoded protein: CASSYNRYGEQYF.

The genes are TRBV9 and TRBJ2-5, with 10 bases aligning to TRBD1. The J call is uncertain, as TRBJ2-7 better fits the DNA end. In germline, CDR1 is SGDLS, CDR2 YYNGEE. The CDR3 loop spans 14 amino acids. The CDR3 is CASSALRTGGEQYF. The CDR3 bases are TGTGCCAGCAGCGCCCTCCGGACAGGGGGCGAGCAGTACTTC.

The chain couples TRBV19 to TRBJ2-7; D is perhaps TRBD2 (6 bases). The CDR3 totals 14 residues. Between the trimmed V and J ends, which lost 6 bases and 4 bases, there was a span of 16 bases. Germline values: CDR1 LNHDA, CDR2 SQIVND (reference sequence). CDR3: CASSAGFGPYEQYF. DNA of the CDR3: TGTGCCAGTAGCGCGGGGTTCGGGCCATACGAGCAGTACTTC.

The CDR3 loop reads CASSSGFGNEQFF. DNA of the CDR3: TGTGCCAGCAGCTCAGGGTTCGGGAATGAGCAGTTCTTC. The V gene is TRBV6-6, the J gene TRBJ2-1; possible D gene TRBD1, 5 bases. Per germline, CDR1 MNHNY and CDR2 SVGAGI (reference sequence). The CDR3 loop spans 13 amino acids. V dropped 6 bases and J dropped 7 bases, with 13 bases sitting between them.

This clone turned up a few times. This rearrangement joins TRBV25-1 to TRBJ1-1; TRBD1 is a possible D gene (5 bases). The CDR3 totals 13 residues. Germline V gene lookup returns CDR1 MGHDK and CDR2 SYGVNS. V was trimmed by 3 bases and J by 4 bases, leaving 9 bases between them. CDR3 DNA sequence: TGTGCCAGCAGTGAGGGGGAAGGCACTGAAGCTTTCTTT. It encodes CASSEGEGTEAFF.

J is TRBJ2-3 and V is TRBV19, with a weak D call TRBD2 (6 bases). Trimming took off 5 bases at V and 6 bases at J, with 12 bases between the two ends. The CDR3 contains 13 residues. CDR1 and CDR2 from the germline V gene are LNHDA and SQIVND (reference sequence). This CDR3 reads CASSLGTPDTQYF. Written as DNA, the CDR3 is TGTGCCAGTAGTCTTGGGACTCCGGATACGCAGTATTTT.

This clone showed up just a few times. The chain couples TRBV5-1 to TRBJ2-5, with 10 bases matching TRBD2. The CDR3 is 15 amino acids. Germline V gene lookup returns CDR1 SGHRS and CDR2 YFSETQ. V was clipped by 0 bases and J by 2 bases; unmatched bases: 1. The CDR3 is CASSLVLAGQETQYF. The CDR3 DNA is TGCGCCAGCAGCTTGGTACTAGCGGGGCAAGAGACCCAGTACTTC.

In this sample, this clone turned up a few times. The gene calls are TRBV6-6 and TRBJ1-2; D remains ambiguous. The V and J ends lost 3 bases and 3 bases respectively, with 8 bases between them. In germline, CDR1 is MNHNY, CDR2 SVGAGI (reference sequence). This CDR3 comprises 13 residues. The CDR3 region has the DNA TGTGCCAGCAGTTATGGGCCCGACTATGGCTACACCTTC. It codes for CASSYGPDYGYTF.

This clone was seen only a few times. CDR3 region: CASSLPRQGFSNQPQHF. The CDR3 nucleotides are TGTGCCAGCAGCCTTCCACGTCAGGGGTTTTCCAATCAGCCCCAGCATTTT. This chain links TRBV14 with TRBJ1-5; D may be TRBD1 (6 bases). Germline-derived CDR1 and CDR2 are SGHDN and FVKESK. Trimming cost V 4 bases and J 3 bases, with 19 bases left between them. The CDR3 has 17 amino acids.

V gene TRBV4-3 combines with J gene TRBJ2-1; TRBD2 matches 9 bases. CDR3 length: 16 residues. Trimming cost V 2 bases and J 5 bases; bases outside gene matches: 7. Germline V CDR1 and CDR2: LGHNA, YSLEER. CDR3 nucleotides: TGCGCCAGCAGCCAAAATGCGGGAGGGCCAGACAATGAGCAGTTCTTC. Translation gives CASSQNAGGPDNEQFF.

In its sample, this clone was seen a few times. The rearrangement links TRBV10-3 to TRBJ1-1; TRBD1 agrees at 7 bases. Germline trimming cut 0 bases from V and 0 bases from J; bases unmatched to any gene: 7. This CDR3 is built from 17 residues. Germline CDR1 is ENHRY and CDR2 is SYGVKD. CDR3 protein: CAISESLLTGVNTEAFF. The CDR3 nucleotides are TGTGCCATCAGTGAGTCGCTATTAACAGGGGTGAACACTGAAGCTTTCTTT.

This clone was detected only once. The chain employs TRBV30 and TRBJ2-6; D gene uncertain. Trimming stripped 4 bases from V and 1 base from J, with 2 bases between. The CDR3 has 12 amino acids. The germline V gene encodes CDR1 GTSNPN and CDR2 SVGIG (reference sequence). As DNA, the CDR3 is TGTGCCTGGACATCTGGGGCCAACGTCCTGACTTTC. It is translated as CAWTSGANVLTF.

The chain has TRBV19 and TRBJ2-7; no clear D gene. CDR1 is LNHDA, CDR2 SQIVND, per germline (reference sequence). Trimming cost V 7 bases and J 2 bases, with 9 bases left between them. The CDR3 loop spans 12 amino acids. CDR3 nucleotides: TGTGCCAGTACCGGGCCCACCTACGAGCAGTACTTC. Translation gives CASTGPTYEQYF.

The chain employs TRBV14 and TRBJ2-3, with 7 bases matching TRBD1. The CDR3 is 17 amino acids. V lost 0 bases to trimming and J lost 2 bases; unmatched junction nucleotides: 8. Germline CDR1 reads SGHDN; CDR2 reads FVKESK. Written as DNA, the CDR3 is TGTGCCAGCAGCCAAGATTCGGGGACAGCGATCACAGATACGCAGTATTTT. It translates to CASSQDSGTAITDTQYF.

The rearrangement uses TRBV6-5 and TRBJ2-2; no clear D. CDR1 is MNHEY, CDR2 SVGAGI, per germline. The V end lost 4 bases, the J end lost 6 bases, and 6 bases lay between the germline ends. The CDR3 has 12 amino acids. This chain's CDR3 is CASSFAPGELFF. DNA of the CDR3: TGTGCCAGCAGTTTTGCCCCCGGGGAGCTGTTTTTT.

V gene TRBV6-5 combines with J gene TRBJ2-3; D is unclear. Germline CDR1 MNHEY, CDR2 SVGAGI. The CDR3 totals 13 residues. With 8 bases removed from V and 3 bases from J, the gap between germline ends came to 12 bases. The CDR3 DNA follows: TGTGCCAGCTCAGAGAGATTGACAGATACGCAGTATTTT. Translated, it gives CASSERLTDTQYF.

V is TRBV19 and J is TRBJ2-4; possibly TRBD2 for D (6 bases). The CDR3 loop spans 14 amino acids. V was clipped by 10 bases and J by 3 bases, with 16 bases between them. Looked up from germline, CDR1 is LNHDA and CDR2 is SQIVND (reference sequence). CDR3 region: CATQIPGLKNIQYF. CDR3 bases: TGTGCCACCCAGATCCCGGGACTCAAAAACATTCAGTACTTC.